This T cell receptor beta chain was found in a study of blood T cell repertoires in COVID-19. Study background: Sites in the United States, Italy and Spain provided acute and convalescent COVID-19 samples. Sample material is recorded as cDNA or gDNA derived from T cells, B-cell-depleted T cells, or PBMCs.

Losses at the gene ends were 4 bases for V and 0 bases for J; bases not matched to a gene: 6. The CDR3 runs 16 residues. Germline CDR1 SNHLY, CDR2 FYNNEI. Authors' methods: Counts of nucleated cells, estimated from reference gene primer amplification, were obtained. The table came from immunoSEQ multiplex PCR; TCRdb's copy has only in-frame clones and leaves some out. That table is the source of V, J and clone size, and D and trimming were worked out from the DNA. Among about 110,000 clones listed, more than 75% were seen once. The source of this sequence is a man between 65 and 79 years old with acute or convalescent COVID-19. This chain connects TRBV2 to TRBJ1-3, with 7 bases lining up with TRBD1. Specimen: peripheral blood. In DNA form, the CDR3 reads TGTGCCAGCAGTGCCCAAGGACAGGCCTCTGGAAACACCATATATTTT. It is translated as CASSAQGQASGNTIYF.